These T cell receptor beta chains were read from a single sample in a study of T cells after yellow fever vaccination. TCRdb processed the 5' RACE reads anew with MiXCR; each CDR3 protein has one entry. Here the sample spans about 500,000 distinct CDR3 sequences, roughly a sixth being singletons. Sequenced here: PBMCs, sampled roughly 5 days after the first yellow fever vaccination. The receptor set was obtained from a man younger than 35 who received the YFV17D yellow fever vaccine. CDR3s include the opening cysteine and the closing phenylalanine or tryptophan. Each record gives: clone size, D gene, V gene, J gene, CDR3 protein, CDR3 DNA. A D gene is named only where the DNA matches it firmly. Expanded clones are given a class, and other clones once, few, many or no size at all.

-,-,TRBV11-2,TRBJ1-6,CASSSRWGGRRNNSPLHF,TGTGCCAGCAGCTCGCGATGGGGGGGGAGGAGGAATAATTCACCCCTCCACTTT
-,-,TRBV7-9,TRBJ2-1,CASSFSLGEQFF,TGTGCCAGCAGCTTCTCATTAGGTGAGCAGTTCTTC
-,-,TRBV11-2,TRBJ1-5,CASSLDRRGQPQHF,TGTGCCAGCAGCTTAGATCGGCGGGGTCAGCCCCAGCATTTT
-,TRBD1,TRBV7-9,TRBJ1-1,CASSLASLGQGRGLAFF,TGTGCCAGCAGCTTAGCGTCCCTGGGACAGGGGAGAGGCCTGGCTTTCTTT
few,-,TRBV5-1,TRBJ2-2,CASSFRLTGNTGELFF,TGCGCCAGCAGCTTTAGACTGACAGGGAACACCGGGGAGCTGTTTTTT
few,-,TRBV5-1,TRBJ1-4,CASSLATGGGEKLFF,TGCGCCAGCAGCTTGGCCACCGGGGGCGGCGAAAAACTGTTTTTT
-,-,TRBV19,TRBJ1-1,CASLMLGGGTEAFF,TGTGCCAGCCTGATGTTAGGGGGAGGCACTGAAGCTTTCTTT
few,-,TRBV7-9,TRBJ2-7,CASSLEQGNEQYF,TGTGCCAGCAGCTTAGAACAGGGCAACGAGCAGTACTTC
-,-,TRBV6-4,TRBJ1-2,CASSDSRNSLNYGYTF,TGTGCCAGCAGTGACTCAAGGAACAGCTTGAACTATGGCTACACCTTC
-,-,TRBV7-9,TRBJ2-1,CASRQMGEQFF,TGTGCCAGCAGGCAAATGGGTGAGCAGTTCTTC
few,TRBD1,TRBV20-1,TRBJ2-1,CSAGTPDRATSSEQFF,TGCAGTGCTGGAACTCCGGACAGGGCGACCTCTTCGGAGCAGTTCTTC
many,TRBD2,TRBV7-3,TRBJ2-3,CASSFGGADTQYF,TGTGCCAGCAGCTTCGGGGGGGCGGATACGCAGTATTTT
-,TRBD1,TRBV5-1,TRBJ1-2,CASSSGTGQPYGYTF,TGCGCCAGCAGCTCGGGAACGGGACAGCCCTATGGCTACACCTTC
few,-,TRBV25-1,TRBJ1-5,CASTPTGGKHSNQPQHF,TGTGCCAGCACCCCTACGGGGGGGAAACATAGCAATCAGCCCCAGCATTTT
-,-,TRBV5-1,TRBJ2-3,CASSLEGRFSTDTQYF,TGCGCCAGCAGCTTGGAGGGGCGGTTTAGCACAGATACGCAGTATTTT
-,TRBD2,TRBV5-1,TRBJ2-1,CASSYGLAGGLYNEQFF,TGCGCCAGCAGCTATGGACTAGCGGGGGGTCTATACAATGAGCAGTTCTTC
-,TRBD1,TRBV5-5,TRBJ2-1,CASSLTGAWSNEQFF,TGTGCCAGCAGCCTGACAGGGGCCTGGAGCAATGAGCAGTTCTTC
many,-,TRBV12-3/TRBV12-4,TRBJ2-3,CASSWSTDTQYF,TGTGCCAGCAGTTGGTCAACAGATACGCAGTATTTT
few,TRBD2,TRBV20-1,TRBJ2-7,CSARAGGAVDEQYF,TGCAGTGCTAGAGCCGGGGGGGCCGTCGACGAGCAGTACTTC
few,-,TRBV4-3,TRBJ2-3,CASSHGARDADTQYF,TGCGCCAGCAGCCACGGGGCCAGGGACGCAGATACGCAGTATTTT
-,-,TRBV5-1,TRBJ1-1,CASRKMDPNTEAFF,TGCGCCAGCAGAAAAATGGACCCTAACACTGAAGCTTTCTTT
few,TRBD1,TRBV3-1,TRBJ1-2,CASSHRRGSHGYTF,TGTGCCAGCAGCCATCGCAGGGGGTCGCATGGCTACACCTTC
once,-,TRBV4-1,TRBJ1-5,CASSQSPGNNQPQHF,TGCGCCAGCAGCCAGTCCCCGGGGAACAATCAGCCCCAGCATTTT
-,-,TRBV9,TRBJ2-3,CASSASAGAEGMTDTQYF,TGTGCCAGCAGCGCCTCGGCGGGGGCCGAGGGTATGACAGATACGCAGTATTTT
few,-,TRBV12-3/TRBV12-4,TRBJ1-6,CASSLRQGASPLHF,TGTGCCAGCAGTTTACGCCAGGGAGCCTCACCCCTCCACTTT
few,-,TRBV18,TRBJ2-3,CASSPVIADTQYF,TGTGCCAGCTCACCTGTTATTGCAGATACGCAGTATTTT
-,-,TRBV6-1,TRBJ1-2,CASSPQSRRRNYGYTF,TGTGCCAGCAGCCCACAGTCCAGGCGGAGGAACTATGGCTACACCTTC
-,TRBD1,TRBV19,TRBJ2-6,CASMTGDRANVLTF,TGTGCCAGTATGACAGGGGATCGGGCCAACGTCCTGACTTTC
-,TRBD2,TRBV10-2,TRBJ2-5,CASSDTSGGAKTQYF,TGCGCCAGCAGTGATACTAGCGGGGGGGCAAAGACCCAGTACTTC
few,-,TRBV5-1,TRBJ2-3,CASSDPLGSYTDTQYF,TGCGCCAGCAGCGACCCCCTAGGGTCCTACACAGATACGCAGTATTTT
-,-,TRBV20-1,TRBJ1-2,CSARDGQPNYGYTF,TGCAGTGCTAGAGACGGACAGCCCAACTATGGCTACACCTTC
few,-,TRBV10-3,TRBJ2-3,CAISEGELAPSTDTQYF,TGTGCCATCAGTGAAGGGGAGCTAGCGCCTAGCACAGATACGCAGTATTTT
-,TRBD2,TRBV20-1,TRBJ2-2,CSASPATSGANTGELFF,TGCAGTGCTAGTCCCGCGACTAGCGGGGCCAACACCGGGGAGCTGTTTTTT
-,-,TRBV12-3/TRBV12-4,TRBJ2-1,CASSLFWTAGDWEQFF,TGTGCCAGCAGTTTATTCTGGACAGCGGGTGATTGGGAGCAGTTCTTC
few,-,TRBV20-1,TRBJ2-1,CSARDRTPYNEQFF,TGCAGTGCTAGAGATCGGACGCCCTACAATGAGCAGTTCTTC
-,TRBD2,TRBV24-1,TRBJ2-1,CATSDPSGGGSYNEQFF,TGTGCCACCAGTGATCCGTCTGGCGGGGGCTCCTACAATGAGCAGTTCTTC
-,TRBD1,TRBV5-8,TRBJ1-1,CASSWTGGEAFF,TGTGCCAGCAGTTGGACAGGGGGCGAAGCTTTCTTT
once,TRBD2,TRBV6-2/TRBV6-3,TRBJ2-3,CASSRTGLATDTQYF,TGTGCCAGCAGTCGCACGGGACTAGCCACAGATACGCAGTATTTT
-,-,TRBV10-1,TRBJ1-2,CASSESSWTFYGYTF,TGCGCCAGCAGTGAAAGCAGTTGGACATTCTATGGCTACACCTTC
many,-,TRBV4-1,TRBJ1-2,CASSHQDSPYYGYTF,TGCGCCAGCAGCCACCAGGACAGCCCCTACTATGGCTACACCTTC
few,-,TRBV12-3/TRBV12-4,TRBJ2-4,CASSLSSAGKNIQYF,TGTGCCAGCAGTTTATCTAGCGCCGGCAAAAACATTCAGTACTTC
few,-,TRBV29-1,TRBJ1-2,CSVVPAGEMIDGYTF,TGCAGCGTTGTCCCGGCAGGGGAGATGATCGATGGCTACACCTTC
few,-,TRBV5-1,TRBJ2-5,CASSLGVSQETQYF,TGCGCCAGCAGCTTGGGGGTCAGCCAAGAGACCCAGTACTTC
-,TRBD1,TRBV2,TRBJ1-1,CASTMGTGQYAEAFF,TGTGCCAGCACCATGGGGACAGGTCAGTACGCTGAAGCTTTCTTT
few,TRBD1,TRBV4-3,TRBJ2-2,CASSHYRGTGELFF,TGCGCCAGCAGCCACTACAGGGGCACCGGGGAGCTGTTTTTT
-,-,TRBV4-3,TRBJ1-2,CASSTYRFSSYGYTF,TGCGCCAGCAGCACTTACAGGTTTTCCTCCTATGGCTACACCTTC
medium-sized,TRBD1,TRBV7-8,TRBJ2-7,CASSLSSGTGNYEQYF,TGTGCCAGCAGCTTGAGCTCCGGGACAGGGAACTACGAGCAGTACTTC
few,-,TRBV5-1,TRBJ2-1,CASSSGRSGNEQFF,TGCGCCAGCAGCTCTGGGAGGTCCGGGAATGAGCAGTTCTTC
few,-,TRBV7-2,TRBJ2-3,CASSPNWDTQYF,TGTGCCAGCAGCCCAAATTGGGATACGCAGTATTTT
-,-,TRBV18,TRBJ2-6,CASSPIHGANVLTF,TGTGCCAGCTCACCAATCCATGGGGCCAACGTCCTGACTTTC
-,-,TRBV7-3,TRBJ2-5,CASSPGGGGPPETQYF,TGTGCCAGCAGCCCCGGTGGGGGGGGGCCTCCAGAGACCCAGTACTTC
-,TRBD1,TRBV6-1,TRBJ1-2,CASSDLGTDTYGYTF,TGTGCCAGCAGTGACCTCGGGACAGACACCTATGGCTACACCTTC
many,-,TRBV7-9,TRBJ2-1,CASSPEGYNEQFF,TGTGCCAGCAGTCCGGAGGGGTACAATGAGCAGTTCTTC